This T cell receptor (beta chain) was sequenced in a study of CD4 T cells in relation to SARS-CoV-2 and coronaviruses. Assay: immunoSEQ multiplex PCR; the TCRdb copy retains only in-frame clones and omits some. The sample contains more than 25,000 clones, 72% of which appear only once. To note about this clone: The antigen remains unidentified.

CD4+ T cells from unexposed donors were obtained before the COVID-19 pandemic (2011-2018). The cells were cultured for about 10 days before CD4+ T cells were isolated. Half the medium was replaced with IL-2 medium on days 3 and 7. Germline CDR1 and CDR2: SNHLY and FYNNEI. With 10 bases removed from V and 0 bases from J, the gap between germline ends came to 10 bases. This CDR3 contains 14 residues. This receptor was taken from a human donor in good health. Sequencing was performed on CD4+ T cells from PBMCs, cultured in vitro. The V call is TRBV2, the J call TRBJ1-6; no clear D. The CDR3 protein is CATSRSSYNSPLHF. CDR3 coding DNA: TGTGCCACGTCGAGGAGCTCCTATAATTCACCCCTCCACTTT.